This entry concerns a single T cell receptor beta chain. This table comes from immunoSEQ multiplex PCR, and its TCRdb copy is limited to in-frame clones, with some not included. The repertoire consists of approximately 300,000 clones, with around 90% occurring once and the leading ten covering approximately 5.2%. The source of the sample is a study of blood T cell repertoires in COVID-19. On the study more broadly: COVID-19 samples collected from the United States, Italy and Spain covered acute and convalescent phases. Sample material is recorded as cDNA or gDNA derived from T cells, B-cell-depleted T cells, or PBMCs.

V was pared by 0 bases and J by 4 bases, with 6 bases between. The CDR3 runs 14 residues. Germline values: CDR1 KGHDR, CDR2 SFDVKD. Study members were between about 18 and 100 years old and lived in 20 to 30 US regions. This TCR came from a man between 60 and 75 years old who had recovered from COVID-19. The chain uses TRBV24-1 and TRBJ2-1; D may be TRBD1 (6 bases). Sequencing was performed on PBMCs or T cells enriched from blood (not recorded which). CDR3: CATSDLGQYNEQFF. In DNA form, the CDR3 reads TGTGCCACCAGTGATTTGGGACAGTACAATGAGCAGTTCTTC.